Described below is a single T cell receptor beta chain sequence and its context. Its target is unknown. This sample is drawn from a study of T cell responses to AZD1222 COVID-19 vaccine. Whole-study findings and limits: A rise in Spike-specific TCR breadth and depth followed two AZD1222 doses. Donors in the cohort were predominantly white British and more often female, and clonal diversity was possibly underestimated. Just a handful of AZD1222 recipients tested seropositive at baseline. Nearly half of unique spike-specific TCRs reportedly avoided B.1.351 and B.1.1.7 mutated regions.

The repertoire was sequenced with immunoSEQ multiplex PCR; TCRdb's copy has only in-frame clones and lacks some. Counted here are nearly 200,000 clones, about 93% occurring once; the ten biggest clones make up about 1%. V was pared by 5 bases and J by 8 bases, with 9 bases between. This CDR3 is built from 12 residues. Germline CDR1 is MDHEN and CDR2 is SYDVKM. The sequenced sample was peripheral blood, obtained 28 days after the second AZD1222 dose. This sequence joins TRBV28 and TRBJ2-2; D unclear. The clonotype was recovered from an adult who received the AZD1222 COVID-19 vaccine. The chain's CDR3 is CASSLPWGELFF. DNA of the CDR3: TGTGCCAGCAGTCTACCATGGGGGGAGCTGTTTTTT.